The next 12 T cell receptor beta chains were all read from a single sample in a study of technical replicates of blood from a handful of donors. The assay was immunoSEQ multiplex PCR, and TCRdb's table has in-frame clones only and misses some. Among some 77,000 clones listed, around 90% were seen once. Sequencing was carried out using T cells isolated from PBMCs. The receptors were sampled from a human donor in good health.

The genes are TRBV6-5 and TRBJ2-2; TRBD1 matches 8 bases. The CDR3 spans 14 residues. With 5 bases clipped from V and 8 bases from J, the junction kept 7 bases outside the gene matches. Looked up from germline, CDR1 is MNHEY and CDR2 is SVGAGI. The CDR3, as DNA: TGTGCCAGCAGTAAGCCGACAGGGGTAGGGGAGCTGTTTTTT. Protein: CASSKPTGVGELFF.

The chain uses TRBV27 and TRBJ2-7, with D possibly being TRBD2 (5 bases). Germline CDR1 is MNHEY and CDR2 is SMNVEV (reference sequence). With 2 bases removed from V and 0 bases from J, the gap between germline ends came to 11 bases. This CDR3 is 15 amino acids long. The CDR3 DNA sequence: TGTGCCAGCAGTTTAGGGAGCCAGCACTCCTACGAGCAGTACTTC. It translates to CASSLGSQHSYEQYF.

The chain combines TRBV5-6 with TRBJ2-7; 7 bases map to TRBD1. J gave up 2 bases and V 2 bases, and 13 bases lay outside the gene matches. CDR1 and CDR2 (germline): SGHDT, YYEEEE. CDR3 size: 17 residues. The CDR3 bases are TGTGCCAGCAGCTTTGAGAAAACCGGGACAGTGACCTACGAGCAGTACTTC. Its translation is CASSFEKTGTVTYEQYF.

The chain employs TRBV11-1 and TRBJ2-7, with a possible D match to TRBD1 (6 bases). The CDR3 loop spans 16 amino acids. In germline, CDR1 is SGHAT, CDR2 FQDESV (reference sequence). Trimming removed 4 bases at V and 7 bases at J, with 23 bases between. The CDR3 sequence is CASSSPSGAVGVEQYF. The CDR3 DNA reads TGTGCCAGCAGCTCCCCATCAGGGGCCGTAGGGGTTGAGCAGTACTTC.

The chain joins TRBV30 to TRBJ1-1; D may be TRBD1 (6 bases). Trimming shortened V by 5 bases and J by 0 bases, and 13 bases separated the two germline ends. Germline CDR1 is GTSNPN and CDR2 is SVGIG (reference sequence). CDR3 size: 14 residues. DNA of the CDR3: TGTGCCTGGGAGCGAGGGGGACTGAACACTGAAGCTTTCTTT. Encoded protein: CAWERGGLNTEAFF. The full variable domain, in which reference TRBV30 and TRBJ1-1 provide the parts outside the CDR3, is SQTIHQWPATLVQPVGSPLSLECTVEGTSNPNLYWYRQAAGRGLQLLFYSVGIGQISSEVPQNLSASRPQDRQFILSSKKLLLSDSGFYLCAWERGGLNTEAFFGQGTRLTVV.

This rearrangement joins TRBV7-9 to TRBJ2-7; 9 bases map to TRBD2. V dropped 6 bases and J dropped 1; count of bases not matched to a gene: 1. Germline V gene data show CDR1 as SEHNR and CDR2 as FQNEAQ (reference sequence). This CDR3 is 13 amino acids long. DNA of the CDR3: TGTGCCAGCAGTAGCGGGAGTTCCTACGAGCAGTACTTC. It specifies CASSSGSSYEQYF.

This rearrangement joins TRBV14 to TRBJ2-3; D is undetermined. This CDR3 is 19 amino acids long. Germline CDR1 SGHDN, CDR2 FVKESK. Between the trimmed V and J ends, which lost 1 base and 2 bases, there was a span of 22 bases. CDR3 amino acids: CASSQVQGFGTTYTDTQYF. CDR3 in DNA: TGTGCCAGCAGCCAAGTGCAAGGTTTCGGCACTACCTACACAGATACGCAGTATTTT.

The V call is TRBV9, the J call TRBJ2-1; D gene unclear. The CDR3 consists of 15 residues. Between the trimmed V and J ends, which lost 3 bases and 5 bases, there was a span of 15 bases. CDR1 SGDLS and CDR2 YYNGEE come from the germline V gene. CDR3 protein: CASSGGYIADNEQFF. Written as DNA, the CDR3 is TGTGCCAGCAGCGGAGGTTATATAGCAGACAATGAGCAGTTCTTC. The full variable domain, in which reference TRBV9 and TRBJ2-1 provide the parts outside the CDR3, is DSGVTQTPKHLITATGQRVTLRCSPRSGDLSVYWYQQSLDQGLQFLIQYYNGEERAKGNILERFSAQQFPDLHSELNLSSLELGDSALYFCASSGGYIADNEQFFGPGTRLTVL.

This clone was seen just once. V and J are TRBV28 and TRBJ1-1; D not certain. The CDR3 is made up of 14 amino acids. V was cut by 3 bases and J by 3 bases, with 11 bases left in between. Germline CDR1 and CDR2: MDHEN and SYDVKM. CDR3 sequence (DNA): TGTGCCAGCAGTTTTTACGCGAGGGACACTGAAGCTTTCTTT. Its translation: CASSFYARDTEAFF. The full variable domain, completed using reference TRBV28 and TRBJ1-1, is DVKVTQSSRYLVKRTGEKVFLECVQDMDHENMFWYRQDPGLGLRLIYFSYDVKMKEKGDIPEGYSVSREKKERFSLILESASTNQTSMYLCASSFYARDTEAFFGQGTRLTVV.

The chain employs TRBV6-4 and TRBJ1-3; no reliable D call. In germline, CDR1 is MRHNA, CDR2 SNTAGT. The V and J ends lost 8 bases and 0 bases respectively, with 8 bases between them. CDR3 length: 13 amino acids. The chain's CDR3 is CASAESSGNTIYF. The CDR3 nucleotides read TGTGCCAGCGCGGAGTCCTCTGGAAACACCATATATTTT.

This clone has just one count. This chain uses TRBV30 with TRBJ2-5; TRBD2 might be the D (6 bases). V shed 0 bases and J shed 7 bases, with 9 bases lying between them. Germline lookup yields CDR1 GTSNPN and CDR2 SVGIG (reference sequence). This CDR3 region has 12 residues. The CDR3 spells CAWSVTGATQYF. CDR3 nucleotides: TGTGCCTGGAGTGTGACGGGAGCGACCCAGTACTTC.

As DNA, the CDR3 is TGCAGCGTCCCGGCAGGGGGCACTGAAGCTTTCTTT. This sequence encodes CSVPAGGTEAFF. The rearrangement uses TRBV29-1 and TRBJ1-1; 7 bases are a match to TRBD1. The CDR3 totals 12 residues. Germline V CDR1 and CDR2: SQVTM, ANQGSEA. The V gene end was trimmed by 6 bases and the J gene end by 4 bases; junction bases not matched to a gene: 5.